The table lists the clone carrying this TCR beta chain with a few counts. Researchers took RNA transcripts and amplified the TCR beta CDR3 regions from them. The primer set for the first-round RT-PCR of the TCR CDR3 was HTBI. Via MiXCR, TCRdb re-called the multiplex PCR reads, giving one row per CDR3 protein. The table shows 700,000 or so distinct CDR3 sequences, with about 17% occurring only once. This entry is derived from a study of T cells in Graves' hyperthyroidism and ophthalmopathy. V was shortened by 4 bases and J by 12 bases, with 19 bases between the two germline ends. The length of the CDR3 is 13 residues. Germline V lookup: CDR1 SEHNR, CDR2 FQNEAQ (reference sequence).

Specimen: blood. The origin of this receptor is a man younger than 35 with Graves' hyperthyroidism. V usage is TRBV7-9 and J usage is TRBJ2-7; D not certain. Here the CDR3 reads CASSSGRTGRPYF. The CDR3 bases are TGTGCCAGCAGCTCAGGCAGGACCGGGCGGCCGTACTTC.